This entry is about one TCR beta chain. The antigen is not known. 60 Vbeta and 13 Jbeta primers were used in PCR. The table came from immunoSEQ multiplex PCR; TCRdb's copy has only in-frame clones and leaves some out. This sample has over 80,000 clones, with around 82% found just once. These data come from a study of cytomegalovirus exposure and HLA in healthy donors. Looking at the study overall: About four fifths of a few hundred genotyped donors fell in the Caucasian-associated ancestry cluster.

General study results and limits: Among TCR beta chains of equal frequency, HLA-associated ones were more clonally expanded in a later analysis. CMV serostatus was the only recorded immune exposure for donors.

Material: PBMCs. This clonotype was obtained from a man aged 35 to 55 in good health and CMV-seropositive.

The chain's CDR3 is CASSQAFRALTANTEAFF. The CDR3 DNA follows: TGTGCCAGCAGCCAAGCTTTTAGAGCGTTGACAGCGAACACTGAAGCTTTCTTT. The J gene is TRBJ1-1, the V gene TRBV11-2; the D gene is possibly TRBD1 (5 bases). V lost 5 bases, J lost 1 base, and 23 bases lay in between. Germline values: CDR1 SGHAT, CDR2 FQNNGV. CDR3 length: 18 residues.